A selection of T cell receptor beta chains follows, all from one sample in a study of early T cells in non-severe SARS-CoV-2 infection. MiXCR, applied by TCRdb to the 5' RACE reads, yields one record per CDR3 protein. The repertoire holds approximately 50,000 distinct CDR3 sequences, with about 9.3% as singletons. Sequenced input: whole blood. The receptor set was obtained from an adult who was a healthcare worker with PCR-confirmed SARS-CoV-2 infection or an uninfected control (not recorded which). The CDR3 runs from the conserved cysteine through the conserved F or W. Fields, in order: V gene, J gene, clone size, D gene, CDR3 DNA, CDR3 protein. A D gene is named only where the DNA matches it firmly. Clone size is given for some rows only: seen once, a few or many times, or a class if the clone is expanded.

TRBV20-1	TRBJ2-1	.	.	TGCAGTGCTTTTCCCTACAATGAGCAGTTCTTC	CSAFPYNEQFF
TRBV20-1	TRBJ2-3	few	TRBD2	TGCAGTGCTAGTTTAAGCGGGAGGACCACAGATACGCAGTATTTT	CSASLSGRTTDTQYF
TRBV2	TRBJ2-7	many	.	TGTGCCAGCAGCGTCGGGCCTTTTTCCTACGAGCAGTACTTC	CASSVGPFSYEQYF
TRBV5-1	TRBJ2-1	.	.	TGCGCCAGCAGCTTGGGGAGCGGCAATGAGCAGTTCTTC	CASSLGSGNEQFF
TRBV6-6	TRBJ1-2	many	.	TGTGCCAGCAGTAACAGGGAAGGGTATGGCTACACCTTC	CASSNREGYGYTF
TRBV30	TRBJ1-2	few	.	TGTGCCTGGAAAAGGACAGAAACGAGCCGTAACTATGGCTACACCTTC	CAWKRTETSRNYGYTF
TRBV6-5	TRBJ1-1	.	.	TGTGCCAGCAGTTACTCCACCGGGACCCAAGCTTTCTTT	CASSYSTGTQAFF
TRBV29-1	TRBJ2-1	.	TRBD2	TGCAGCGTTGAACTAGCGGGAGGGCCCTCGGCCTACAATGAGCAGTTCTTC	CSVELAGGPSAYNEQFF
TRBV28	TRBJ2-7	few	TRBD2	TGTGCCAGCAGCGATGTGACTAGCGGTTCCTACGAGCAGTACTTC	CASSDVTSGSYEQYF
TRBV6-5	TRBJ1-4	many	.	TGTGCCAGCAGAGCAGAAGGGAATGAAAAACTGTTTTTT	CASRAEGNEKLFF
TRBV28	TRBJ2-3	.	.	TGTGCCAGCAGTCCCATTCTCCAGGTTGGCACAGATACGCAGTATTTT	CASSPILQVGTDTQYF
TRBV2	TRBJ2-7	.	TRBD2	TGTGCCAGCAGGTCCTCGGGACTACCCGAGTACGAGCAGTACTTC	CASRSSGLPEYEQYF
TRBV20-1	TRBJ1-2	.	TRBD1	TGCAGTGCCCCTAGGGGGACAGACTATGGCTACACCTTC	CSAPRGTDYGYTF
TRBV7-2	TRBJ2-2	few	.	TGTGCCAGCAGCAAACAGGGCCAGGGCACCGGGGAGCTGTTTTTT	CASSKQGQGTGELFF
TRBV6-2/TRBV6-3	TRBJ1-5	many	TRBD1	TGTGCCAGCAGTTATGTGACAGGGAATCAGCCCCAGCATTTT	CASSYVTGNQPQHF
TRBV28	TRBJ2-7	few	.	TGTGCCAGCAGGGAAAACCTGGACGGAGCCTACGAGCAGTACTTC	CASRENLDGAYEQYF
TRBV27	TRBJ2-7	many	.	TGTGCCAGCAGCAGGAGGGGGTCCAACGAGCAGTACTTC	CASSRRGSNEQYF
TRBV18	TRBJ1-1	many	.	TGTGCCAGCTCACGGGAGCATCCTGAAGCTTTCTTT	CASSREHPEAFF
TRBV20-1	TRBJ2-1	few	TRBD2	TGCAGTGCTTTGGGACTAGCGGGAGCTTACTCCTACAATGAGCAGTTCTTC	CSALGLAGAYSYNEQFF
TRBV29-1	TRBJ2-3	few	.	TGCAGCGTTGAAGGGGGGGAAGCAGATACGCAGTATTTT	CSVEGGEADTQYF
TRBV7-3	TRBJ2-1	many	.	TGTGCCAGCAGCCCGTTCTCGGGGTCCTACAATGAGCAGTTCTTC	CASSPFSGSYNEQFF
TRBV7-9	TRBJ2-5	.	.	TGTGCCAGCAGCTTAGCCCCCCAAGAGACCCAGTACTTC	CASSLAPQETQYF
TRBV12-3/TRBV12-4	TRBJ1-5	medium-sized	.	TGTGCCAGCAGTCTGGGGGGTTATCAGCCCCAGCATTTT	CASSLGGYQPQHF
TRBV5-4	TRBJ1-1	many	.	TGTGCCAGCAGCCCATCTGGACGGTCGAACACTGAAGCTTTCTTT	CASSPSGRSNTEAFF